This passage covers 25 T cell receptor beta chains from one sample sequenced in a study of blood T cell repertoires in COVID-19. Libraries were prepared by immunoSEQ multiplex PCR; TCRdb keeps only in-frame clonotypes and omits some of them. Of 450,000 to 500,000 clones in the sample, 75% to 90% were seen once. The sample comprised PBMCs or T cells enriched from blood (not recorded which). The receptors shown here come from a woman between 18 and 30 years old who had recovered from COVID-19.

This clone was detected once. The gene calls are TRBV5-8 and TRBJ2-3; weak D call: TRBD2 (6 bases). This CDR3 is 15 amino acids long. Germline CDR1 SGHTS, CDR2 YDEGEE. Trimming left V 5 bases short and J 3 bases short, with 16 bases between. The CDR3 sequence: CASRNGGVGTDTQYF. CDR3 nucleotide sequence: TGTGCCAGCAGGAACGGGGGTGTCGGGACAGATACGCAGTATTTT.

This chain links TRBV9 with TRBJ2-5; TRBD2 might be the D (5 bases). The CDR3 contains 14 residues. The V end lost 5 bases, the J end lost 2 bases, and 13 bases lay between the germline ends. Germline CDR1 is SGDLS and CDR2 is YYNGEE. CDR3 nucleotide sequence: TGTGCCAGCAGTGCGGACTGGCAGCAAGAGACCCAGTACTTC. Amino acids: CASSADWQQETQYF.

V and J are TRBV5-8 and TRBJ2-3; D ambiguous. The CDR3 length is 15 residues. The V end was cut by 4 bases, the J end by 5 bases, with 17 bases between. CDR1 and CDR2 from the germline V gene are SGHTS and YDEGEE. The CDR3 sequence: CASSLVGSVGDTQYF. CDR3 in DNA: TGTGCCAGCAGCCTGGTGGGCTCCGTGGGAGATACGCAGTATTTT.

This clone was picked up a small number of times. The chain recombines TRBV29-1 with TRBJ1-1; D is possibly TRBD1 (5 bases). Trimming cost V 4 bases and J 10 bases, with 13 bases left between them. Germline-derived CDR1 and CDR2 are SQVTM and ANQGSEA. The CDR3 is made up of 11 amino acids. CDR3 amino acids: CSVGEGSRAFF. In DNA, the CDR3 is TGCAGCGTTGGAGAGGGGAGCCGAGCTTTCTTT. The whole variable domain, filled in from reference TRBV29-1 and TRBJ1-1, reads SAVISQKPSRDICQRGTSLTIQCQVDSQVTMMFWYRQQPGQSLTLIATANQGSEATYESGFVIDKFPISRPNLTFSTLTVSNMSPEDSSIYLCSVGEGSRAFFGQGTRLTVV.

This chain joins TRBV5-4 and TRBJ2-7; perhaps TRBD2 as D (6 bases). V was shortened by 1 base and J by 3 bases, with 8 bases between the two germline ends. There are 13 residues in the CDR3. Looked up from germline, CDR1 is SGHNT and CDR2 is YYREEE (reference sequence). CDR3 loop: CASSLPGDYEQYF. CDR3 coding DNA: TGTGCCAGCAGCTTGCCGGGAGACTACGAGCAGTACTTC.

This rearrangement joins TRBV5-5 to TRBJ1-1, with D hard to call. Germline loops: CDR1 SGHKS, CDR2 YYEKEE (reference sequence). The CDR3 length is 13 residues. Between the trimmed V and J ends, which lost 3 bases and 3 bases, there was a span of 9 bases. Written as DNA, the CDR3 is TGTGCCAGCAGCTCGTTAGTGGACACTGAAGCTTTCTTT. It translates to CASSSLVDTEAFF. Complete variable domain (other parts from reference TRBV5-5 and TRBJ1-1): DAGVTQSPTHLIKTRGQQVTLRCSPISGHKSVSWYQQVLGQGPQFIFQYYEKEERGRGNFPDRFSARQFPNYSSELNVNALLLGDSALYLCASSSLVDTEAFFGQGTRLTVV.

V usage is TRBV28 and J usage is TRBJ1-2, with a tentative D call TRBD1 (6 bases). V was shortened by 6 bases and J by 8 bases, with 31 bases between the two germline ends. This CDR3 is 18 amino acids long. The V gene's germline CDR1 is MDHEN and CDR2 SYDVKM. The chain's CDR3 is CASRLGGGSTVGIGGYTF. The DNA of the CDR3 is TGTGCCAGCAGGCTGGGAGGGGGATCGACAGTTGGGATTGGAGGCTACACCTTC.

This rearrangement joins TRBV20-1 to TRBJ1-4, with 7 bases lining up with TRBD1. Trimming took 3 bases from V and 5 from J; bases not matched to a gene: 9. This CDR3 spans 15 amino acids. Per germline, CDR1 DFQATT and CDR2 SNEGSKA (reference sequence). CDR3 loop: CSASQWQGVNEKLFF. CDR3 nucleotide sequence: TGCAGTGCTAGTCAGTGGCAGGGGGTAAATGAAAAACTGTTTTTT.

V usage is TRBV7-2 and J usage is TRBJ2-5, with a tentative D call TRBD2 (5 bases). The germline CDR1 and CDR2 sequences are SGHTA and FQGNSA. The CDR3 has 16 residues. The ends were cut back, 0 bases at V and 5 bases at J, with 16 bases in the middle. CDR3 sequence: CASSLAIGIPGETQYF. The CDR3 bases are TGTGCCAGCAGCTTAGCAATCGGAATTCCGGGGGAGACCCAGTACTTC.

V is TRBV6-5 and J is TRBJ1-2; the match to TRBD1 covers 7 bases. This CDR3 is built from 12 residues. Trimming removed 8 bases from V and 8 bases from J; junction bases left unmatched: 8. Germline assignment: CDR1 MNHEY and CDR2 SVGAGI. Written as DNA, the CDR3 is TGTGCCAGCCGACAGGGCGACGGCGGCTACACCTTC. This encodes CASRQGDGGYTF.

The chain employs TRBV20-1 and TRBJ1-5; D gene ambiguous. CDR1 is DFQATT, CDR2 SNEGSKA, per germline (reference sequence). This CDR3 spans 14 amino acids. V lost 3 bases and J 5 bases, leaving 14 bases between the germline ends. The CDR3 region is CSASGDSRDQPQHF. CDR3 coding DNA: TGCAGTGCTAGTGGGGATTCGAGGGATCAGCCCCAGCATTTT.

The chain joins TRBV2 to TRBJ2-7, with D possibly matching TRBD1 (6 bases). Germline CDR1 reads SNHLY; CDR2 reads FYNNEI. The V end lost 4 bases, the J end lost 5 bases, and 12 bases lay between the germline ends. This CDR3 region has 13 residues. CDR3 residues: CASSAQGTDEQYF. The CDR3 bases are TGTGCCAGCAGTGCACAGGGAACGGACGAGCAGTACTTC. The whole variable domain, remainder taken from reference TRBV2 and TRBJ2-7, is EPEVTQTPSHQVTQMGQEVILRCVPISNHLYFYWYRQILGQKVEFLVSFYNNEISEKSEIFDDQFSVERPDGSNFTLKIRSTKLEDSAMYFCASSAQGTDEQYFGPGTRLTVT.

The rearrangement joins TRBV19 to TRBJ1-1; 9 bases agree with TRBD1. The CDR3 totals 16 residues. CDR1 and CDR2 from the germline V gene are LNHDA and SQIVND (reference sequence). With V trimmed by 7 bases and J by 1 base, 10 bases remained unmatched. The CDR3 protein is CASTLTGGLWNTEAFF. CDR3 coding DNA: TGTGCCAGTACTCTAACAGGGGGCCTCTGGAACACTGAAGCTTTCTTT.

V and J are TRBV5-1 and TRBJ1-6; D is ambiguous. CDR1 SGHRS and CDR2 YFSETQ come from the germline V gene. The V gene lost 0 bases and the J gene lost 5 bases, with 15 bases spanning the gap. The CDR3 has 17 amino acids. DNA for the CDR3: TGCGCCAGCAGCTTGGATCCCGGGAGGGCGGATAATTCACCCCTCCACTTT. It encodes CASSLDPGRADNSPLHF.

The J gene is TRBJ2-3, the V gene TRBV19; D is perhaps TRBD1 (5 bases). Trimming removed 6 bases at V and 4 bases at J, with 14 bases between. CDR1 is LNHDA and CDR2 is SQIVND in the germline V gene (reference sequence). The CDR3 has 14 amino acids. The CDR3 protein is CASRTVHTSDTQYF. Written as DNA, the CDR3 is TGTGCCAGTAGGACAGTCCATACCTCAGATACGCAGTATTTT.

The chain recombines TRBV4-1 with TRBJ2-5; D possibly corresponds to TRBD2 (5 bases). The CDR3 extends over 13 amino acids. V was shortened by 2 bases and J by 5 bases, with 9 bases between the two germline ends. The germline CDR1 and CDR2 sequences are MGHRA and YSYEKL. The CDR3 here is CASSQLALETQYF. In DNA, the CDR3 is TGCGCCAGCAGCCAACTAGCCCTTGAGACCCAGTACTTC.

This chain links TRBV6-1 with TRBJ1-1, with D maybe TRBD1 (6 bases). Deletions cut 2 bases from V and 1 base from J, with 17 bases between. CDR1 MNHNS and CDR2 SASEGT come from the germline V gene. CDR3 length: 17 residues. The CDR3 protein is CASSETRDTFANTEAFF. The CDR3 bases are TGTGCCAGCAGTGAAACGAGGGACACCTTCGCGAACACTGAAGCTTTCTTT.

This clone has more than one count but fewer than ten. CDR3 in amino acids: CASATSGGVTNTGELFF. DNA for the CDR3: TGCGCCAGCGCGACTAGCGGGGGGGTCACGAACACCGGGGAGCTGTTTTTT. The rearrangement uses TRBV5-1 and TRBJ2-2, with 14 bases lining up with TRBD2. Germline trimming cut 7 bases from V and 0 bases from J; bases unmatched to any gene: 5. The CDR3 sequence is 17 residues long. CDR1 and CDR2 (germline): SGHRS, YFSETQ.

J is TRBJ1-4 and V is TRBV4-1, with TRBD1 matching over 9 bases. V lost 1 base and J lost 4; bases outside the gene matches: 7. The CDR3 length is 17 residues. Germline V gene lookup returns CDR1 MGHRA and CDR2 YSYEKL. Here the CDR3 reads CASSQVRVDRGNEKLFF. The CDR3 DNA follows: TGCGCCAGCAGCCAAGTTCGGGTGGACAGGGGTAATGAAAAACTGTTTTTT.

The V gene is TRBV5-1, the J gene TRBJ1-6; TRBD1 matches at 7 bases. Per germline, CDR1 SGHRS and CDR2 YFSETQ. V shed 2 bases and J 6 bases; nucleotides not matched to a gene: 8. This CDR3 is 16 amino acids long. CDR3 DNA sequence: TGCGCCAGCAGCTTTAACCCCGGGACAGTTAATTCACCCCTCCACTTT. Its protein product is CASSFNPGTVNSPLHF.

The chain joins TRBV5-1 to TRBJ1-2, with 11 nucleotides matching TRBD1. From germline, CDR1 is SGHRS and CDR2 YFSETQ. J was trimmed by 3 bases and V by 3 bases; bases with no gene match: 4. CDR3 length: 15 amino acids. The CDR3 DNA is TGCGCCAGCAGCTCTGGACAGGGGGCTTACTATGGCTACACCTTC. Its protein product is CASSSGQGAYYGYTF.

The chain carries TRBV24-1 and TRBJ1-2; tentative D call: TRBD1 (5 bases). V lost 3 bases to trimming and J lost 6 bases, with 19 bases between them. In germline, CDR1 is KGHDR, CDR2 SFDVKD. This CDR3 is 16 amino acids long. CDR3 sequence: CATSDAGRRGLDGYTF. Here the CDR3 DNA reads TGTGCCACCAGTGATGCCGGTCGGAGGGGACTAGATGGCTACACCTTC.

The V gene is TRBV6-1, the J gene TRBJ1-1; no clear D. V lost 2 bases and J 5 bases, leaving 9 bases between the germline ends. CDR1 is MNHNS and CDR2 is SASEGT in the germline V gene. The CDR3 has 13 residues. DNA of the CDR3: TGTGCCAGCAGTGAAAGACCCGGGACTGAAGCTTTCTTT. It specifies CASSERPGTEAFF.

V is TRBV10-3 and J is TRBJ2-1, with 10 bases aligning to TRBD2. Germline V gene sequence: CDR1 ENHRY, CDR2 SYGVKD. Losses at the gene ends were 2 bases for V and 7 bases for J; bases not matched to a gene: 8. This CDR3 contains 16 residues. The CDR3 coding sequence is TGTGCCATCAGTGAGCCGAGCGGGGGGGCCTCGAATGAGCAGTTCTTC. Protein sequence: CAISEPSGGASNEQFF.

This clone was found a few times. The rearrangement uses TRBV5-1 and TRBJ1-2; TRBD1 might be the D (6 bases). Per germline, CDR1 SGHRS and CDR2 YFSETQ. CDR3 length: 15 residues. Trimming removed 0 bases from V and 5 bases from J, with 14 bases in between. The CDR3 sequence is CASSLDGRGEYGYTF. Here the CDR3 DNA reads TGCGCCAGCAGCTTGGACGGCAGGGGAGAGTATGGCTACACCTTC.